The 30 T cell receptor beta chains given below trace back to one sample, sequenced in a study of T cells in Graves' hyperthyroidism and ophthalmopathy. TCR beta CDR3 region amplification was performed from RNA transcripts. The primer set for the first-round RT-PCR of the TCR CDR3 was HTBI. TCRdb redid the calling of the multiplex PCR reads with MiXCR, one entry per CDR3 protein. Of almost 600,000 distinct CDR3 sequences listed, 35% to 55% were seen once; the top ten hold approximately 8.4%. The material sequenced was peripheral blood or thyroid tissue (not recorded which). The source is a woman between 18 and 30 years old with Graves' hyperthyroidism.

This chain uses TRBV20-1 with TRBJ2-3, with D maybe TRBD2 (6 bases). Germline CDR1 and CDR2: DFQATT and SNEGSKA (reference sequence). CDR3 length: 14 residues. Deletions cut 4 bases from V and 1 base from J, with 12 bases between. The CDR3 DNA reads TGCAGTGCTAACGGTGCGGGGCGCACAGATACGCAGTATTTT. Translating it yields CSANGAGRTDTQYF.

The J gene is TRBJ1-5, the V gene TRBV19; D unresolved. V was clipped by 2 bases and J by 11 bases, with 13 bases between them. Germline V gene lookup returns CDR1 LNHDA and CDR2 SQIVND (reference sequence). This CDR3 contains 13 residues. In nucleotides, the CDR3 is TGTGCCAGTAGTATATACGGGAAGGAGACCCAGCATTTT. This translates into CASSIYGKETQHF.

This clonotype has at least ten counts. The chain combines TRBV7-9 with TRBJ1-4; tentative D call: TRBD1 (5 bases). The germline gives CDR1 SEHNR, CDR2 FQNEAQ (reference sequence). V was trimmed by 4 bases and J by 6 bases, leaving 9 bases between them. The CDR3 has 13 amino acids. This CDR3 reads CASSSTRDEKLFF. CDR3 nucleotides: TGTGCCAGCAGCTCGACCAGGGATGAAAAACTGTTTTTT.

The chain employs TRBV29-1 and TRBJ2-7; the match to TRBD2 covers 12 bases. Trimming cost V 6 bases and J 3 bases; bases outside gene matches: 9. The CDR3 sequence is 15 residues long. In germline, CDR1 is SQVTM, CDR2 ANQGSEA. CDR3 coding DNA: TGCAGCGTCGGCGGACTAGCGGGACCGCGCTACGAGCAGTACTTC. Amino acid sequence: CSVGGLAGPRYEQYF.

J is TRBJ2-2 and V is TRBV5-1; 11 nucleotides line up with TRBD2. Germline CDR1 SGHRS, CDR2 YFSETQ. J gave up 3 bases and V 2 bases, and 6 bases lay outside the gene matches. This CDR3 is built from 17 residues. The CDR3 is CASSFPRLAGHTGELFF. The CDR3 DNA reads TGCGCCAGCAGCTTTCCGAGACTAGCGGGGCACACCGGGGAGCTGTTTTTT.

This clonotype has a handful of counts. The chain is built from TRBV9 and TRBJ2-7, with D possibly TRBD2 on 7 matching bases. The J call may not be correct, given that the DNA end is closer to TRBJ2-1. Germline values: CDR1 SGDLS, CDR2 YYNGEE. The CDR3 covers 14 residues. The CDR3 sequence is CASSVAGGRGEQFF. The CDR3 region has the DNA TGTGCCAGCAGCGTAGCGGGGGGCAGGGGCGAGCAGTTCTTC.

The chain joins TRBV2 to TRBJ2-5, with D possibly matching TRBD2 (7 bases). Germline-derived CDR1 and CDR2 are SNHLY and FYNNEI. V lost 6 bases to trimming and J lost 4 bases, with 12 bases between them. CDR3 length: 13 residues. In DNA, the CDR3 is TGTGCCAGCAGGGAGGGAGGGGGAGAGACCCAGTACTTC. It encodes CASREGGGETQYF. Variable domain in full (rest from reference TRBV2 and TRBJ2-5): EPEVTQTPSHQVTQMGQEVILRCVPISNHLYFYWYRQILGQKVEFLVSFYNNEISEKSEIFDDQFSVERPDGSNFTLKIRSTKLEDSAMYFCASREGGGETQYFGPGTRLLVL.

V usage is TRBV2 and J usage is TRBJ2-5, with 14 positions matching TRBD2. The CDR3 contains 19 residues. V was pared by 6 bases and J by 4 bases, with 16 bases of the junction left unmatched. In germline, CDR1 is SNHLY, CDR2 FYNNEI. This CDR3 reads CASSRTPGLAGEGAETQYF. The CDR3 nucleotides are TGTGCCAGCAGCCGTACCCCGGGACTAGCGGGAGAGGGCGCAGAGACCCAGTACTTC.

The sample holds one count of this clonotype. This chain connects TRBV2 to TRBJ2-7; 10 positions match TRBD2. J gave up 7 bases and V 7 bases, and 7 bases lay outside the gene matches. The CDR3 runs 13 residues. Germline-derived CDR1 and CDR2 are SNHLY and FYNNEI. The CDR3 protein is CASKLAGRDEQYF. The CDR3, as DNA: TGTGCCAGCAAACTAGCGGGACGGGATGAGCAGTACTTC.

This clonotype was detected ten times or more. This chain joins TRBV29-1 and TRBJ2-7, with D perhaps TRBD1 or TRBD2 (6 bases each). The CDR3 runs to 13 residues. In germline, CDR1 is SQVTM, CDR2 ANQGSEA. V was trimmed by 6 bases and J by 2 bases, leaving 14 bases between them. CDR3 protein: CSVGGPTTYEQYF. The CDR3, as DNA: TGCAGCGTGGGGGGCCCAACCACCTACGAGCAGTACTTC.

Turning to this clonotype: A read error may produce the germline difference seen at one junction end. This chain uses TRBV2 with TRBJ2-6; possible D gene TRBD2, 5 bases. The CDR3 consists of 10 residues. Germline assignment: CDR1 SNHLY and CDR2 FYNNEI. The DNA for the CDR3 is TGTGCTACCACCTCCGGGAAGTCGGCTTTC. Amino acid sequence: CATTSGKSAF.

The chain employs TRBV9 and TRBJ1-2, with no clear D. The ends were cut back, 2 bases at V and 8 bases at J, with 16 bases in the middle. The CDR3 is made up of 14 amino acids. Germline CDR1 reads SGDLS; CDR2 reads YYNGEE. CDR3 loop: CASSVGSGRAGYTF. The CDR3 DNA sequence: TGTGCCAGCAGCGTGGGAAGCGGGAGGGCGGGCTACACCTTC.

This chain joins TRBV9 and TRBJ1-4; D is possibly TRBD1 (5 bases). This CDR3 contains 15 residues. V was pared by 0 bases and J by 5 bases, with 11 bases between. From germline, CDR1 is SGDLS and CDR2 YYNGEE. The CDR3 region is CASSVDSGGNEKLFF. As DNA, the CDR3 is TGTGCCAGCAGCGTAGACAGTGGGGGAAATGAAAAACTGTTTTTT.

This clonotype was observed at least ten times. The chain is built from TRBV20-1 and TRBJ2-2; 9 bases map to TRBD2. From germline, CDR1 is DFQATT and CDR2 SNEGSKA (reference sequence). The junction had 12 bases not matched to a gene; V was cut back by 1 base and J by 6 bases. The CDR3 consists of 17 residues. The DNA of the CDR3 is TGCAGTGCTAGAGCGCTGTCGTGGCGGGAGGGCGCCGGGGAGCTGTTTTTT. Translating it yields CSARALSWREGAGELFF.

This clonotype was found many times. V usage is TRBV5-1 and J usage is TRBJ2-2; D tentatively reads TRBD1 or TRBD2 (5 bases each). In germline, CDR1 is SGHRS, CDR2 YFSETQ. The CDR3 has 15 residues. Trimming left V 0 bases short and J 7 bases short, with 13 bases between. In nucleotides, the CDR3 is TGCGCCAGCAGCTTGGACCTCAGAGGGGACGGGGAGCTGTTTTTT. Its protein product is CASSLDLRGDGELFF.

This clonotype has ten or more counts. The CDR3 loop is CASSQPSKNTEAFF. CDR3 coding DNA: TGTGCCAGCAGCCAACCCTCGAAGAACACTGAAGCTTTCTTT. The rearrangement joins TRBV4-2 to TRBJ1-1; D is ambiguous. V gave up 2 bases and J gave up 1 base, with 8 bases separating them. The germline CDR1 and CDR2 sequences are LGHNA and YNFKEQ. The CDR3 length is 14 residues.

Points on this clonotype: It may be a read error: a sequence one base away is much more abundant. The chain employs TRBV15 and TRBJ2-7, with D hard to call. The CDR3 sequence is 12 residues long. CDR1 is LNHNV and CDR2 is YYDKDF in the germline V gene (reference sequence). The germline V and J ends were trimmed by 3 bases and 8 bases, with 11 bases remaining between them. In DNA form, the CDR3 reads TGTGCCACCAGCAGCCCCGGTTACAAGCAGTACTTC. Encoded protein: CATSSPGYKQYF.

The chain employs TRBV6-5 and TRBJ1-6, with 7 positions matching TRBD1. Germline V gene data show CDR1 as MNHEY and CDR2 as SVGAGI. CDR3 length: 16 residues. Trimming cost V 2 bases and J 4 bases; bases outside gene matches: 5. CDR3 in amino acids: CASSYLPGQYNSPLHF. The CDR3 bases are TGTGCCAGCAGTTACCTCCCGGGACAGTATAATTCACCCCTCCACTTT.

The chain joins TRBV7-9 to TRBJ1-5; possible D gene TRBD1, 5 bases. This CDR3 is built from 15 residues. The germline gives CDR1 SEHNR, CDR2 FQNEAQ (reference sequence). The V end was cut by 5 bases, the J end by 7 bases, with 18 bases between. This CDR3 reads CASSRNQGDEQPQHF. CDR3 in DNA: TGTGCCAGCAGCAGGAACCAGGGAGATGAGCAGCCCCAGCATTTT.

The chain couples TRBV9 to TRBJ2-3, with D maybe TRBD2 (5 bases). This CDR3 contains 15 residues. Germline values: CDR1 SGDLS, CDR2 YYNGEE. The V end was cut by 3 bases, the J end by 1 base, with 12 bases between. In DNA form, the CDR3 reads TGTGCCAGCAGCGCGGCCGGGGTGCGCACAGATACGCAGTATTTT. Encoded protein: CASSAAGVRTDTQYF. Filled out from reference TRBV9 and TRBJ2-3, the complete variable domain reads DSGVTQTPKHLITATGQRVTLRCSPRSGDLSVYWYQQSLDQGLQFLIQYYNGEERAKGNILERFSAQQFPDLHSELNLSSLELGDSALYFCASSAAGVRTDTQYFGPGTRLTVL.

Ten or more counts support this clonotype. The V gene is TRBV13, the J gene TRBJ1-1, with unresolved D. Trimming took 6 bases from V and 1 from J, leaving 15 bases between them. The germline V gene encodes CDR1 PRHDT and CDR2 FYEKMQ (reference sequence). The CDR3 contains 15 residues. The CDR3 DNA is TGTGCCAGCAGTTATGTACACAGAGAGAACACTGAAGCTTTCTTT. Protein sequence: CASSYVHRENTEAFF.

This clonotype was recorded many times. The rearrangement joins TRBV6-1 to TRBJ2-2; the match to TRBD1 covers 7 bases. The length of the CDR3 is 13 residues. J gave up 6 bases and V 7 bases, and 5 bases lay outside the gene matches. Germline V gives CDR1 MNHNS, CDR2 SASEGT. The CDR3 spells CASKKGGSGELFF. CDR3 nucleotide sequence: TGTGCCAGCAAGAAAGGGGGCTCCGGGGAGCTGTTTTTT.

This clonotype has just one count. The V gene is TRBV10-3, the J gene TRBJ2-7; the match to TRBD2 covers 7 bases. V shed 0 bases, J shed 3 bases, and the junction held 2 bases outside the gene matches. The CDR3 consists of 14 residues. Germline lookup yields CDR1 ENHRY and CDR2 SYGVKD. CDR3 loop: CAISESWGGYEQYF. The CDR3 DNA reads as TGTGCCATCAGTGAGTCGTGGGGGGGCTACGAGCAGTACTTC.

The chain is built from TRBV2 and TRBJ2-7; D ambiguous. The CDR3 covers 12 residues. From germline, CDR1 is SNHLY and CDR2 FYNNEI. V gave up 3 bases and J gave up 3 bases, with 6 bases separating them. CDR3 in amino acids: CASSEGIYEQYF. DNA for the CDR3: TGTGCCAGCAGTGAGGGCATCTACGAGCAGTACTTC.

The gene calls are TRBV7-2 and TRBJ2-1; D may be TRBD2 (6 bases). This CDR3 has 13 residues. The V gene's germline CDR1 is SGHTA and CDR2 FQGNSA. The ends were cut back, 6 bases at V and 8 bases at J, with 14 bases in the middle. The CDR3 bases are TGTGCCAGCAGGTGGGACTCCTTCTATGAGCAGTTCTTC. This sequence encodes CASRWDSFYEQFF.

The chain uses TRBV5-6 and TRBJ2-1, with D perhaps TRBD1 (6 bases). Between the trimmed V and J ends, which lost 4 bases and 8 bases, there was a span of 19 bases. The CDR3 runs 15 residues. Looked up from germline, CDR1 is SGHDT and CDR2 is YYEEEE. CDR3 sequence reads: CASSAGTTEADEQFF. The CDR3 DNA reads as TGTGCCAGCAGCGCCGGGACAACGGAGGCAGATGAGCAGTTCTTC.

The rearrangement joins TRBV3-1 to TRBJ2-5, with 8 positions matching TRBD2. The CDR3 extends over 15 amino acids. The germline CDR1 and CDR2 sequences are LGHDT and YNNKEL (reference sequence). Germline trimming cut 4 bases from V and 4 bases from J; bases unmatched to any gene: 8. The CDR3 loop reads CASSRDRGGGETQYF. In nucleotides, the CDR3 is TGTGCCAGCAGCCGCGACCGGGGGGGCGGAGAGACCCAGTACTTC.

The rearrangement links TRBV11-1 to TRBJ1-4; 7 nucleotides line up with TRBD1. Germline V gene lookup returns CDR1 SGHAT and CDR2 FQDESV (reference sequence). The trim removed 11 bases at V and 5 bases at J, leaving 11 bases unmatched. The CDR3 runs to 14 residues. The CDR3 DNA follows: TGTGCCTGGACCCGGACAGGCATGAATGAAAAACTGTTTTTT. This translates into CAWTRTGMNEKLFF.

The chain combines TRBV18 with TRBJ2-5; 7 bases are a match to TRBD1. Germline lookup yields CDR1 KGHSH and CDR2 LQKENI. CDR3 size: 16 residues. With V trimmed by 3 bases and J by 7 bases, 14 bases remained unmatched. Written as DNA, the CDR3 is TGTGCCAGCTCACCGATCTCCGGGACAGCGGTTCGGACCCAGTACTTC. Amino acid sequence: CASSPISGTAVRTQYF.

J is TRBJ2-2 and V is TRBV6-4, with 8 bases that match TRBD2. CDR3 length: 15 residues. The trim removed 5 bases at V and 4 bases at J, leaving 6 bases unmatched. CDR1 is MRHNA and CDR2 is SNTAGT in the germline V gene. CDR3 DNA sequence: TGTGCCAGCAGTCCCCTTAGCGGGACCACCGGGGAGCTGTTTTTT. Protein product: CASSPLSGTTGELFF.